The table lists the clone carrying this T cell receptor (beta chain) with a few counts. Antigen unknown. This specimen comes from a study of blood T cells in healthy people across ages. The wider study: Template switching retrieved approximately one barcoded beta molecule for each two T cells. Findings of the study overall: Samples with more naive T cells showed higher observed beta diversity.

Alongside a J-beta primer mix, a sample-barcoded 5' primer served in a second PCR lasting about 6 to 12 cycles. Each cDNA was tagged by a template-switch adaptor containing 12 random nucleotides. TCRdb re-called the 5' RACE reads with MiXCR, one entry per CDR3 protein. The table lists about 1.8 million distinct CDR3 sequences, roughly 49% of them singletons. The TCR comes from a woman aged 40 to 55 in good health. The source material was blood.

In DNA, the CDR3 is TGTGCCAGCAGCACTGGGACTAGCGGGGGACTAATTCAAGAGACCCAGTACTTC. Translating it yields CASSTGTSGGLIQETQYF. The chain carries TRBV7-2 and TRBJ2-5, with TRBD2 matching over 14 bases. Trimming cost V 5 bases and J 2 bases; bases outside gene matches: 10. From germline, CDR1 is SGHTA and CDR2 FQGNSA. This CDR3 has 18 amino acids. The complete variable domain, with remaining parts taken from reference TRBV7-2 and TRBJ2-5, reads GAGVSQSPSNKVTEKGKDVELRCDPISGHTALYWYRQSLGQGLEFLIYFQGNSAPDKSGLPSDRFSAERTGGSVSTLTIQRTQQEDSAVYLCASSTGTSGGLIQETQYFGPGTRLLVL.